The 10 T cell receptor beta chains given below trace back to one sample, sequenced in a study of T cell responses to AZD1222 COVID-19 vaccine. Here immunoSEQ multiplex PCR was the method, and the copy in TCRdb shows in-frame clones only, minus some. The profile covers about 120,000 clones, with 92% appearing a single time and around 1.7% taken by the ten largest. The sample consisted of peripheral blood, taken on day 0 of AZD1222 vaccination. Receptors were obtained from an adult in good health.

The chain recombines TRBV30 with TRBJ1-6; 9 bases fit TRBD1. CDR1 is GTSNPN and CDR2 is SVGIG in the germline V gene (reference sequence). The CDR3 runs to 16 residues. V dropped 4 bases and J dropped 1; count of bases not matched to a gene: 5. For the CDR3, the DNA is TGTGCCTGGAATACAGGGGGCGCGTCCTATAATTCACCCCTCCACTTT. Encoded protein: CAWNTGGASYNSPLHF.

V gene TRBV19 combines with J gene TRBJ1-2, with 8 bases that match TRBD1. The CDR3 sequence is 14 residues long. Germline V gene lookup returns CDR1 LNHDA and CDR2 SQIVND (reference sequence). The ends lost 7 bases at V and 3 bases at J; junction bases unmatched: 7. The CDR3 sequence is CASTPGQEYYGYTF. The CDR3, as DNA: TGTGCCAGTACCCCGGGACAGGAATACTATGGCTACACCTTC.

A remark on this clone: The conserved phenylalanine or tryptophan is not found at the CDR3 terminus, so this likely reflects a read error. The DNA is left out, because the CDR3 cannot be placed on it with certainty; the CDR3 is given as TCRdb lists it. The J gene is TRBJ1-1, the V gene TRBV5-5; the table names TRBD1, a call not compared with the DNA. Germline values: CDR1 SGHKS, CDR2 YYEKEE (reference sequence). The length of the CDR3 is 13 amino acids, counting both ends. CDR3 amino acids: CASSLVAGQGAQI.

The V call is TRBV9, the J call TRBJ1-3, with D possibly matching TRBD1 (5 bases). Germline CDR1 is SGDLS and CDR2 is YYNGEE. The CDR3 is 15 amino acids. V was cut by 0 bases and J by 0 bases, with 7 bases left in between. CDR3 sequence: CASSVAGRSGNTIYF. As DNA, the CDR3 is TGTGCCAGCAGCGTAGCGGGGCGCTCTGGAAACACCATATATTTT.

The gene calls are TRBV28 and TRBJ2-7; 10 nucleotides agree with TRBD1. The V segment lost 5 bases and the J segment 0 bases; nucleotides outside the gene matches: 4. Germline V gene lookup returns CDR1 MDHEN and CDR2 SYDVKM. The CDR3 covers 15 residues. The chain's CDR3 is CASSRDRGFSYEQYV. CDR3 bases: TGTGCCAGCAGTAGGGACAGGGGTTTCTCCTACGAGCAGTACGTC.

V gene TRBV27 combines with J gene TRBJ1-5; the D is unclear. Germline V gives CDR1 MNHEY, CDR2 SMNVEV (reference sequence). The V and J ends lost 2 bases and 0 bases respectively, with 5 bases between them. This CDR3 has 14 residues. CDR3 bases: TGTGCCAGCAGTTTAGAGAATAGCAATCAGCCCCAGCATTTT. This encodes CASSLENSNQPQHF.

This clone was counted once. This rearrangement joins TRBV24-1 to TRBJ1-2; D perhaps matches TRBD1 (6 bases). In germline, CDR1 is KGHDR, CDR2 SFDVKD. This CDR3 region has 13 residues. Trimming shortened V by 5 bases and J by 6 bases, and 12 bases separated the two germline ends. The CDR3 loop is CATSAQGRDGYTF. The CDR3 DNA reads as TGTGCCACCAGTGCCCAGGGGCGGGATGGCTACACCTTC.

V usage is TRBV10-1 and J usage is TRBJ1-1; 8 nucleotides align to TRBD1. The ends lost 2 bases at V and 5 bases at J; junction bases unmatched: 7. From germline, CDR1 is WNHNN and CDR2 SYGVQD (reference sequence). The CDR3 runs 15 residues. CDR3 loop: CASSEGQGKGTEAFF. The CDR3 nucleotides are TGCGCCAGCAGTGAGGGACAGGGCAAGGGGACTGAAGCTTTCTTT.

The chain is built from TRBV5-5 and TRBJ1-4; no clear D gene. The CDR3 contains 14 residues. Germline V CDR1 and CDR2: SGHKS, YYEKEE (reference sequence). V was cut by 2 bases and J by 5 bases, with 10 bases left in between. The CDR3 is CASSLRRGNEKLFF. CDR3 DNA: TGTGCCAGCAGCTTAAGACGGGGAAATGAAAAACTGTTTTTT.

V is TRBV5-8 and J is TRBJ2-1; 12 bases map to TRBD2. The CDR3 totals 18 residues. The trim removed 4 bases at V and 1 base at J, leaving 9 bases unmatched. Germline V gene sequence: CDR1 SGHTS, CDR2 YDEGEE. The CDR3: CASSLELAGGISYNEQFF. Here the CDR3 DNA reads TGTGCCAGCAGCCTCGAACTAGCGGGAGGCATATCCTACAATGAGCAGTTCTTC. Full variable domain (rest looked up from reference TRBV5-8 and TRBJ2-1): EAGVTQSPTHLIKTRGQQATLRCSPISGHTSVYWYQQALGLGLQFLLWYDEGEERNRGNFPPRFSGRQFPNYSSELNVNALELEDSALYLCASSLELAGGISYNEQFFGPGTRLTVL.